The subject of this entry is one T cell receptor (beta chain). The CDR3 spans 13 residues. The germline V and J ends were trimmed by 6 bases and 5 bases, with 13 bases remaining between them. This record belongs to a study of blood T cell repertoires in COVID-19. Study information: The samples span acute and convalescent COVID-19 from the United States, Italy and Spain. From T cells, B-cell-depleted T cells, or PBMCs came the material, which was cDNA or gDNA.

Study processing details: Amplifying reference gene primers gave estimates of nucleated cell counts. Some clones are missing from TCRdb's copy, which holds only in-frame ones; the method was immunoSEQ multiplex PCR. V, J and clone size are taken as reported in that table, and D and trimming were inferred from the DNA itself. The repertoire holds nearly 80,000 clones, with 80% as singletons. The chain recombines TRBV12-3 or TRBV12-4 with TRBJ1-1, with D tentatively TRBD1 (5 bases). Sequences were obtained from peripheral blood. The source is a man aged 55-75 years with active or convalescent COVID-19. CDR3 residues: CASRPDGGTEAFF. The CDR3 DNA reads as TGTGCCAGCAGACCGGACGGGGGGACTGAAGCTTTCTTT.